This T cell receptor (beta chain) was captured by sequencing in a study of blood T cells in healthy people across ages. On this clonotype itself: Its antigen is not identified.

Total RNA was isolated from each sample in quantities of at least 6 micrograms. Together with a sample-barcoded 5' primer, a J-beta primer mix was included in a second PCR lasting roughly 6 to 12 cycles. TCRdb re-derived calls from the 5' RACE reads in MiXCR, one entry per CDR3 protein. This sample has hundreds of thousands of distinct CDR3 sequences, with roughly 56% found just once. Deletions cut 6 bases from V and 4 bases from J, with 15 bases between. Germline V CDR1 and CDR2: MDHEN, SYDVKM. The CDR3 contains 14 residues. Study-wide points: Investigators viewed diversity estimates from one million T cells as underestimates, the study reported. Among long-lived donors, naive CD4+ cells were more numerous and diversity higher than in aged donors.

This clonotype was sampled from a man aged 35-49 years in good health. The J gene is TRBJ1-1, the V gene TRBV28; unclear D gene. The specimen was blood. The CDR3 region is CASRAAGLATEAFF. The CDR3 DNA reads TGTGCCAGCAGGGCGGCGGGTTTGGCCACTGAAGCTTTCTTT. Using reference TRBV28 and TRBJ1-1 for the parts outside the CDR3, the full variable domain is DVKVTQSSRYLVKRTGEKVFLECVQDMDHENMFWYRQDPGLGLRLIYFSYDVKMKEKGDIPEGYSVSREKKERFSLILESASTNQTSMYLCASRAAGLATEAFFGQGTRLTVV.